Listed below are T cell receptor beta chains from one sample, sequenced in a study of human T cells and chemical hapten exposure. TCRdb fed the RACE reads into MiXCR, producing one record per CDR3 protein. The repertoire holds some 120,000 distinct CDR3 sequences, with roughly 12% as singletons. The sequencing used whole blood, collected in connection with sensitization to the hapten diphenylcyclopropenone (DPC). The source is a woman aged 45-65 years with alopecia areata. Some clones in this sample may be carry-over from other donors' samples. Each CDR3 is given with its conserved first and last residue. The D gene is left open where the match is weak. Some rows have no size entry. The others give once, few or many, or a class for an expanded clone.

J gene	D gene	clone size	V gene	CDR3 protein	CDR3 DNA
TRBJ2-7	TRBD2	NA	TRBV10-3	CAIRALAGDAQYF	TGTGCCATCAGAGCCTTAGCGGGGGATGCCCAGTACTTC
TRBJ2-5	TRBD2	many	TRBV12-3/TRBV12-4	CASSKGLAGVETQYF	TGTGCCAGCAGTAAGGGACTAGCGGGAGTAGAGACCCAGTACTTC
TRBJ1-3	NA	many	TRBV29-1	CSVQRGVSGNTIYF	TGCAGCGTCCAGAGGGGGGTCTCTGGAAACACCATATATTTT
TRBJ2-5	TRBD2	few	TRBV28	CASSPGAGEETQYF	TGTGCCAGCAGCCCCGGAGCGGGAGAAGAGACCCAGTACTTC
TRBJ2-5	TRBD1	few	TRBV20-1	CSVDGRGMLAGQETQYF	TGCAGTGTGGACGGCAGGGGGATGCTAGCAGGCCAAGAGACCCAGTACTTC
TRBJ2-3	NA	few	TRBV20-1	CSERGLVADTQYF	TGCAGTGAAAGAGGACTTGTGGCAGATACGCAGTATTTT
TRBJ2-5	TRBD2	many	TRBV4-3	CASSQDIGRLAGQETQYF	TGCGCCAGCAGCCAAGATATAGGAAGACTAGCGGGACAAGAGACCCAGTACTTC
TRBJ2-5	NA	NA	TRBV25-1	CASSESPQETQYF	TGTGCCAGCAGTGAAAGTCCTCAAGAGACCCAGTACTTC
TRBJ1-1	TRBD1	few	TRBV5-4	CASSLGQGIEAFF	TGTGCCAGCAGCTTGGGACAGGGAATAGAAGCTTTCTTT
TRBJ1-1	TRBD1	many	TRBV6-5	CASSYFDRGTEAFF	TGTGCCAGCAGTTACTTCGACAGGGGCACTGAAGCTTTCTTT
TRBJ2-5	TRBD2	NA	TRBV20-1	CSARLGLSQAF	TGCAGTGCTCGATTGGGACTATCCCAAGCGTTC
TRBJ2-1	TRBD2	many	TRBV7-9	CASSNALSGAYNEQFF	TGTGCCAGCAGCAACGCTCTGAGCGGGGCCTACAATGAGCAGTTCTTC
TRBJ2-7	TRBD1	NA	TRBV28	CASRPGQSYEQYF	TGTGCCAGCAGACCGGGACAGTCCTACGAGCAGTACTTC
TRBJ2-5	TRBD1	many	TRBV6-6	CASRANRGETQYF	TGTGCCAGCAGGGCAAACAGGGGTGAGACCCAGTACTTC
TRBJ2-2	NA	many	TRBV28	CASSSPMDTGELFF	TGTGCCAGCAGTAGCCCTATGGACACCGGGGAGCTGTTTTTT
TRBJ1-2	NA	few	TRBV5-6	CASSLVGHAVGNYGYTF	TGTGCCAGCAGCTTGGTGGGCCACGCTGTGGGAAACTATGGCTACACCTTC
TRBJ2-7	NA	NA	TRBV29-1	CSVDIGSTNYEQYF	TGCAGCGTTGATATCGGCAGTACAAACTACGAGCAGTACTTC
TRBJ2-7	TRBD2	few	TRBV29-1	CSVESPTSADEQYF	TGCAGCGTTGAATCACCGACTAGCGCCGACGAGCAGTACTTC
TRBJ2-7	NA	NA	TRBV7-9	CASSLVPAGPSYEQYF	TGTGCCAGCAGCTTAGTGCCAGCGGGCCCCTCCTACGAGCAGTACTTC
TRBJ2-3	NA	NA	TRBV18	CASSPPGEPLGTDTQYF	TGTGCCAGCTCACCACCAGGGGAACCCCTCGGCACAGATACGCAGTATTTT
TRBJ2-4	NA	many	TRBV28	CASSLETPKNIQYF	TGTGCCAGCAGTTTAGAGACGCCCAAAAACATTCAGTACTTC